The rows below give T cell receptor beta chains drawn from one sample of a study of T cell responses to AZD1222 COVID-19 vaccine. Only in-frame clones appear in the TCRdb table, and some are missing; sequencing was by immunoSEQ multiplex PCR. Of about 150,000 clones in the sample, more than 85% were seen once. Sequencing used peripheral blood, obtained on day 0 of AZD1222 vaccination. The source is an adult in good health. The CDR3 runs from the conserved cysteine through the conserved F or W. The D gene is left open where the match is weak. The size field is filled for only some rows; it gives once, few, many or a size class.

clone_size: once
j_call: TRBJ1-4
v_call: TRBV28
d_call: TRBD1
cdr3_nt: TGTGCCAGCAGCAGGACAGGGGGATATAATGAAAAACTGTTTTTT
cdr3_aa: CASSRTGGYNEKLFF

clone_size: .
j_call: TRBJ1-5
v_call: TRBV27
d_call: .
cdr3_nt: TGTGCCAGCAGTACCGGCGAGGCACAGCCCCAGCATTTT
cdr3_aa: CASSTGEAQPQHF

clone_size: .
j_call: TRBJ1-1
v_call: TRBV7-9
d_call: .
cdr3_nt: TGTGCCAGCAGCTTAACGGTGGACACTGAAGCTTTCTTT
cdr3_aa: CASSLTVDTEAFF

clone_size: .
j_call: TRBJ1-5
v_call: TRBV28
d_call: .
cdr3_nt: TGTGCCAGCACTGACGGATACAATCAGCCCCAGCATTTT
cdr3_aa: CASTDGYNQPQHF

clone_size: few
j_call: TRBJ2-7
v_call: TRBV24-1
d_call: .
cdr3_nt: TGTGCCACCAGCCCCAGAGGGGGCTACGAGCAGTACTTC
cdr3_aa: CATSPRGGYEQYF

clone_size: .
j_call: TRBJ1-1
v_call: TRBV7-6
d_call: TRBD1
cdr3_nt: TGTGCCAGCAGCTCCCGGGACAGCAACACTGAAGCTTTCTTT
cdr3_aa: CASSSRDSNTEAFF

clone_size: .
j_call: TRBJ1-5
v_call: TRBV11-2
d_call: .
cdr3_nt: TGTGCCAGCAGCCCGACAGGCCATCAGCCCCAGCATTTT
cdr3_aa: CASSPTGHQPQHF

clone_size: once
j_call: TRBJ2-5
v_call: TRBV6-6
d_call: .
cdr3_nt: TGTGCCAGCAGTTACTCGGTTGGAGGGGGGGAGACCCAGTACTTC
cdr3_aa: CASSYSVGGGETQYF

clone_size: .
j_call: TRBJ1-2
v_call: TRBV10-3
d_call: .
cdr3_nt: TGTGCCATCGGGGGGGAGGAGGCTATGGCTAACTATGGCTACACCTTC
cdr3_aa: CAIGGEEAMANYGYTF

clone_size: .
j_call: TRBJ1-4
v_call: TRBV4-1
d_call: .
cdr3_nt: TGCGCCAGCAGCCAAGGGGTTGATAATGAAAAACTGTTTTTT
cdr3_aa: CASSQGVDNEKLFF

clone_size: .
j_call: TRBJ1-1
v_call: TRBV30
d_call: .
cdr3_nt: TGTGCCTGGAGTTCTAACAGGGATTTCGCTTTCTTT
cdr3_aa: CAWSSNRDFAFF

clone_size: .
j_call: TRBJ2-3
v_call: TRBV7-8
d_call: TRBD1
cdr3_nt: TGTGCCAGCAGCACCCTACAGGGGGCAATAGATACGCAGTATTTT
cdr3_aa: CASSTLQGAIDTQYF

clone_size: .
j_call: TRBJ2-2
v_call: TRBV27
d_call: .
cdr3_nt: TGTGCCAGCAGTCTCGGACAGGGAGGGACCGGGGAGCTGTTTTTT
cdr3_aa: CASSLGQGGTGELFF

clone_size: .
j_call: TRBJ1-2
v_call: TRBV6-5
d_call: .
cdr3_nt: TGTGCCAGCAGAACCGGACGGACCAATAACTATGGCTACACCTTC
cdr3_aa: CASRTGRTNNYGYTF

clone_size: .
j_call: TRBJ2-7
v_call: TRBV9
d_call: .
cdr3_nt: TGTGCCAGCAGCGTAGCAGGGAGTGCAGCCGAGCAGTACTTC
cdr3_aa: CASSVAGSAAEQYF

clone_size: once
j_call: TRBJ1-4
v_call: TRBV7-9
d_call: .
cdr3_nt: TGTGCCAGCAGCTCGATTGGAGGATCCAGGACTAATGAAAAACTGTTTTTT
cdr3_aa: CASSSIGGSRTNEKLFF

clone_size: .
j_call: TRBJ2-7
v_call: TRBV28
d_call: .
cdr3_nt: TGTGCCAGCAGTTTATTCGTGTCAGGGGACGAGCAGTACTTC
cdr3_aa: CASSLFVSGDEQYF

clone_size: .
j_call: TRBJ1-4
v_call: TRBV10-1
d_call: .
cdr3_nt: TGCGCCAGCAGTGAGTCCGGGGGCCACGGAAAACTGTTTTTT
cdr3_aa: CASSESGGHGKLFF

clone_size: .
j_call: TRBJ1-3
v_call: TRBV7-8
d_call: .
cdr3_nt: TGTGCCAGCAGCTTATCGTACGGGGGAAACACCATATATTTT
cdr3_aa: CASSLSYGGNTIYF

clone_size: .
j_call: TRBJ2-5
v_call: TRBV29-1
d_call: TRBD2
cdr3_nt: TGCAGCGTTGTTCTCAGAGCGGGAGTCTTAGAGACCCAGTACTTC
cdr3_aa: CSVVLRAGVLETQYF

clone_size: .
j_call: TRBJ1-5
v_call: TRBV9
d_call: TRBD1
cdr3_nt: TGTGCCAGCGGCAGGGGGGAGTTTCAGCCCCAGCATTTT
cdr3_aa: CASGRGEFQPQHF

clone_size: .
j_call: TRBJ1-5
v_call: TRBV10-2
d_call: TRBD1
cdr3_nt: TGCGCCAGCAGCAAGACAGGGCACCAGCCCCAGCATTTT
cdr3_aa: CASSKTGHQPQHF

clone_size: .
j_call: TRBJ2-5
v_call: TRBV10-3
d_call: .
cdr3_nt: TGTGCCATCAGGGGACAAGCTGAAGAGACCCAGTACTTC
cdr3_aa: CAIRGQAEETQYF

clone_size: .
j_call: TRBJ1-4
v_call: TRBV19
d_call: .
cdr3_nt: TGTGCCAGTAGTATCGGCATTAATGAAAAACTGTTTTTT
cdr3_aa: CASSIGINEKLFF

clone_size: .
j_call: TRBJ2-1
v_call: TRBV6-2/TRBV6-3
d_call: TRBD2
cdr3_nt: TGTGCCAGCAGTTTGCGGGAGATTACGGGCAATGAGCAGTTCTTC
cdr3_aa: CASSLREITGNEQFF

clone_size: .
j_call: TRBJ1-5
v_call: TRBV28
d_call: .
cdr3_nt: TGTGCCAGCAGTTTATGGGCGGGAGGGAAGAGCAATCAGCCCCAGCATTTT
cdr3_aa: CASSLWAGGKSNQPQHF

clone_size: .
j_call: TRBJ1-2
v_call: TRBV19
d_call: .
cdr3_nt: TGTGCCAGTAGTATTTTACAGGAAGGCGGTGGCTACACCTTC
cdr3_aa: CASSILQEGGGYTF

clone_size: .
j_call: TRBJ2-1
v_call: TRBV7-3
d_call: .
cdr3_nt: TGTGCCAGCAGCTTAATTGCTTGGGATGAGCAGTTCTTC
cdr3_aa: CASSLIAWDEQFF

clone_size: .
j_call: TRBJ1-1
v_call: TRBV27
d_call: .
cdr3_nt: TGTGCCAGCAGTTTTACAGGGAGTGGGACTGAAGCTTTCTTT
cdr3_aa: CASSFTGSGTEAFF

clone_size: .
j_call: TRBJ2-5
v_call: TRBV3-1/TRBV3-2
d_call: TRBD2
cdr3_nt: TGTGCCAGCAGCCATCTAGCGGGAGGTAGAGAGACCCAGTACTTC
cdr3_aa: CASSHLAGGRETQYF

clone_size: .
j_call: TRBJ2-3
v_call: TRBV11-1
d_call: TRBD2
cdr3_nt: TGTGCCAGCAGCCTCCTAGCGGGAGTTGGCACAGATACGCAGTATTTT
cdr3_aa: CASSLLAGVGTDTQYF

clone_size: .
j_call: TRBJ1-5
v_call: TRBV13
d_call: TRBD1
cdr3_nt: TGTGCCAGCAGCAAATTCGGACAGGGTTATCAGCCCCAGCATTTT
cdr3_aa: CASSKFGQGYQPQHF

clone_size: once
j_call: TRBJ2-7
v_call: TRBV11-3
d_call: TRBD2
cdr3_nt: TGTGCCAGCAGCTTAGGAGCGGGAGGGGGAGAGCAGTACTTC
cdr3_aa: CASSLGAGGGEQYF

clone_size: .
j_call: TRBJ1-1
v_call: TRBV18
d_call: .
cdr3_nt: TGTGCCAGCTCACCAATGGCTACGAACACTGAAGCTTTCTTT
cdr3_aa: CASSPMATNTEAFF

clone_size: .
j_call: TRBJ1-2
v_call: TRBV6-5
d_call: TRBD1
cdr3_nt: TGTGCCAGCCGGACAGGATTGACGTGGGGCTACACCTTC
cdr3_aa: CASRTGLTWGYTF

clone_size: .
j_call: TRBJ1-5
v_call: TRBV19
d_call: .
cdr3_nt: TGTGCCAGTAGTTTCCCAGGGGGCAATCAGCCCCAGCATTTT
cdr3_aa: CASSFPGGNQPQHF

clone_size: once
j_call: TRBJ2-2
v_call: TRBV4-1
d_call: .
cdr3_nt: TGCGCCAGCAGCCAAGATCCGGGGTACACCGGGGAGCTGTTTTTT
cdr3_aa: CASSQDPGYTGELFF

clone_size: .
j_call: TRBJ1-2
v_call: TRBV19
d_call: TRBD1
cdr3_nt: TGTGCCAGTAGTATCCTCGGACAGGCCCCTCAGGGCTACACCTTC
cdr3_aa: CASSILGQAPQGYTF

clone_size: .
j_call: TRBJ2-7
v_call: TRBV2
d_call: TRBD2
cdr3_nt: TGTGCCAGCAGCCTGACTAGCGGGAAATACGAGCAGTACTTC
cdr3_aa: CASSLTSGKYEQYF

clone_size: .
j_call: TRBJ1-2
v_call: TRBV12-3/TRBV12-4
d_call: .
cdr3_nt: TGTGCCAGCAGCATGACAGACTATGGCTACACCTTC
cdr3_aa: CASSMTDYGYTF

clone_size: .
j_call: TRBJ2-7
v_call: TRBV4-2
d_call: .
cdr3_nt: TGTGCCAGCAGCCAAGCGGCGACAGGACGAACCTCCTACGAGCAGTACTTC
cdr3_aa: CASSQAATGRTSYEQYF

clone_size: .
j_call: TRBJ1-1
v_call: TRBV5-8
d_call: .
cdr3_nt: TGTGCCAGCAGCCGGGTGAACACTGAAGCTTTCTTT
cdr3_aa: CASSRVNTEAFF

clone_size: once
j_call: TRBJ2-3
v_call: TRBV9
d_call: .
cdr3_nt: TGTGCCAGCAGCGTAGGATCAGGGTCGGTAGATACGCAGTATTTT
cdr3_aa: CASSVGSGSVDTQYF

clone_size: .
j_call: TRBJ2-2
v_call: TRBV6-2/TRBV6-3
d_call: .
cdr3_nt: TGTGCCAGCAGTACGGGGAACACCGGGGAGCTGTTTTTT
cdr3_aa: CASSTGNTGELFF

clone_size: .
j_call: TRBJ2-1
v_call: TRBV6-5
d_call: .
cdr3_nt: TGTGCCAGCAGTTATTGGACTATTCGGGGCAATGAGCAGTTCTTC
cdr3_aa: CASSYWTIRGNEQFF

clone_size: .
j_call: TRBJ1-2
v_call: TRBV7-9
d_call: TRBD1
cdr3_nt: TGTGCCAGCAGCGGGGGGACAGGCGGTTATGGCTACACCTTC
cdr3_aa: CASSGGTGGYGYTF

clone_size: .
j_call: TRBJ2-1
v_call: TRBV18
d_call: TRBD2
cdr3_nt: TGTGCCAGCTCACTCGGGGAGGGCCCCCACAATGAGCAGTTCTTC
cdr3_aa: CASSLGEGPHNEQFF

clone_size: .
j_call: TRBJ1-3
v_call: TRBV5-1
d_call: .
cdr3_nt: TGCGCCAGCAGCTTGGAGGCAGACTCGGACACCATATATTTT
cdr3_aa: CASSLEADSDTIYF

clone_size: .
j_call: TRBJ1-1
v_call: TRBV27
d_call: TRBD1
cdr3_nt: TGTGCCAGCAGTCCCAGACAGGGGGATGAAGCTTTCTTT
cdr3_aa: CASSPRQGDEAFF